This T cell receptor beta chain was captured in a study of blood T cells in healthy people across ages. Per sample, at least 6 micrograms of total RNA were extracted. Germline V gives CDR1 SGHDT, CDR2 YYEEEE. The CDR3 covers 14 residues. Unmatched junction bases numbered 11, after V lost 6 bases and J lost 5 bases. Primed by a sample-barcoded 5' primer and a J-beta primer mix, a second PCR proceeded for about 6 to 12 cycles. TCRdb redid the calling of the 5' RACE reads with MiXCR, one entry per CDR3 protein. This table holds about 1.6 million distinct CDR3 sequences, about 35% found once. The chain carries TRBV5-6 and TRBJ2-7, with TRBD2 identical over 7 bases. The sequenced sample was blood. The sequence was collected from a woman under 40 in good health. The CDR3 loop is CASNVAGQRHEQYF. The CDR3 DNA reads TGTGCCAGCAATGTAGCGGGCCAGCGACACGAGCAGTACTTC. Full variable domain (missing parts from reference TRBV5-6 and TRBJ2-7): DAGVTQSPTHLIKTRGQQVTLRCSPKSGHDTVSWYQQALGQGPQFIFQYYEEEERQRGNFPDRFSGHQFPNYSSELNVNALLLGDSALYLCASNVAGQRHEQYFGPGTRLTVT.